Each of the 22 T cell receptor beta chains below was sequenced from the same sample in a study of blood T cell repertoires in COVID-19 (dated by TCRdb to the early 2020s). Library construction relied on the immunoSEQ multiplex PCR assay. The immuneACCESS repertoire file appears here via TCRdb, limited to in-frame rearrangements. These files lack a portion of the clones; in checked studies, under half of the deficit traces to unresolved V genes, and the cause of the others is not known. The sample records roughly 200,000 clones, more than 80% of which are singletons. The ten largest clonotypes hold more than 5.5% of the sample. The sample consisted of PBMCs or T cells enriched from blood (not recorded which). The receptor source for this set is a man aged 35 to 55 who had recovered from COVID-19.

This clone came up once. The V and J genes are TRBV10-1 and TRBJ2-7, with 8 bases fitting TRBD1. CDR3 length: 15 amino acids. Germline V gene lookup returns CDR1 WNHNN and CDR2 SYGVQD (reference sequence). V lost 10 bases to trimming and J lost 4 bases; unmatched junction nucleotides: 15. Here the CDR3 DNA reads TGCGCCACCCCATACAGGCAGGGGGCAATGTACGAGCAGTACTTC. Translating gives CATPYRQGAMYEQYF.

This chain links TRBV18 with TRBJ2-3; 9 nucleotides agree with TRBD2. Germline CDR1 reads KGHSH; CDR2 reads LQKENI. V shed 0 bases and J 5 bases; nucleotides not matched to a gene: 9. The length of the CDR3 is 17 residues. The CDR3 sequence is CASSPPPLAGVEDTQYF. The CDR3 DNA reads as TGTGCCAGCTCACCACCTCCCTTAGCGGGAGTAGAAGATACGCAGTATTTT.

The genes are TRBV4-2 and TRBJ2-3, with 11 bases fitting TRBD2. Germline V gene data show CDR1 as LGHNA and CDR2 as YNFKEQ. The CDR3 is made up of 16 amino acids. The J segment lost 1 base and the V segment lost 2 bases, leaving 2 bases of the junction unmatched. The CDR3: CASSQQLAGGTDTQYF. CDR3 DNA: TGTGCCAGCAGCCAACAACTAGCGGGAGGCACAGATACGCAGTATTTT.

For the CDR3, the DNA is TGTGCCAGCGGACTAGCGGGAGGGCCGAAGCAGTACTTC. It is translated as CASGLAGGPKQYF. The chain uses TRBV10-3 and TRBJ2-7, with 15 bases that match TRBD2. V lost 10 bases to trimming and J lost 8 bases; unmatched junction nucleotides: 6. This CDR3 has 13 amino acids. In germline, CDR1 is ENHRY, CDR2 SYGVKD.

A few counts support this clone. This chain joins TRBV30 and TRBJ1-1, with unresolved D. The CDR3 length is 12 residues. Germline V gene sequence: CDR1 GTSNPN, CDR2 SVGIG (reference sequence). The V gene lost 4 bases and the J gene lost 4 bases, with 10 bases spanning the gap. This chain's CDR3 is CAWMSRSTEAFF. CDR3 in DNA: TGTGCCTGGATGAGCAGGTCCACTGAAGCTTTCTTT. Filled out from reference TRBV30 and TRBJ1-1, the complete variable domain reads SQTIHQWPATLVQPVGSPLSLECTVEGTSNPNLYWYRQAAGRGLQLLFYSVGIGQISSEVPQNLSASRPQDRQFILSSKKLLLSDSGFYLCAWMSRSTEAFFGQGTRLTVV.

The chain couples TRBV27 to TRBJ2-1, with TRBD1 matching 10 bases. Germline V gene data show CDR1 as MNHEY and CDR2 as SMNVEV (reference sequence). This CDR3 is built from 18 residues. V lost 6 bases, J lost 6 bases, and 17 bases stayed unmatched. The CDR3 loop reads CASSPNRDRGLPVNEQFF. DNA for the CDR3: TGTGCCAGCAGCCCGAACCGGGACAGGGGTCTCCCGGTCAATGAGCAGTTCTTC.

The V call is TRBV25-1, the J call TRBJ1-2; D is perhaps TRBD1 (5 bases). The CDR3 is 14 residues long. Looked up from germline, CDR1 is MGHDK and CDR2 is SYGVNS. Deletions cut 4 bases from V and 6 bases from J, with 15 bases between. In DNA form, the CDR3 reads TGTGCCAGCAGTGCACAATCGGGACTTAATGGCTACACCTTC. Protein sequence: CASSAQSGLNGYTF.

CDR3 sequence reads: CATGYGGLYGYTF. The CDR3 DNA is TGTGCCACCGGCTACGGGGGACTCTATGGCTACACCTTC. The genes are TRBV7-9 and TRBJ1-2; weak D call: TRBD1 (5 bases). Germline V CDR1 and CDR2: SEHNR, FQNEAQ (reference sequence). The V and J ends lost 10 bases and 4 bases respectively, with 16 bases between them. This CDR3 region has 13 residues.

V is TRBV27 and J is TRBJ1-2, with 8 bases identical to TRBD1. This CDR3 spans 12 amino acids. Looked up from germline, CDR1 is MNHEY and CDR2 is SMNVEV (reference sequence). V shed 5 bases, J shed 7 bases, and the junction held 3 bases outside the gene matches. The CDR3 DNA sequence: TGTGCCAGCAGTCTCCAGGGGGCTGGCTACACCTTC. Encoded protein: CASSLQGAGYTF.

This chain connects TRBV24-1 to TRBJ1-1; 8 bases map to TRBD1. The CDR3 covers 13 residues. V was clipped by 2 bases and J by 5 bases; unmatched bases: 0. Germline CDR1 and CDR2: KGHDR and SFDVKD. CDR3 residues: CATSDWDRTEAFF. The CDR3 DNA sequence: TGTGCCACCAGTGATTGGGACAGGACTGAAGCTTTCTTT.

In DNA, the CDR3 is TGTGCCAGCAGCTCCGGGACAGGTCGACCCGGGGAGCTGTTTTTT. This encodes CASSSGTGRPGELFF. The genes are TRBV14 and TRBJ2-2, with 8 bases that match TRBD1. The CDR3 covers 15 residues. The ends lost 5 bases at V and 6 bases at J; junction bases unmatched: 8. From germline, CDR1 is SGHDN and CDR2 FVKESK. The whole variable domain, remainder taken from reference TRBV14 and TRBJ2-2, is EAGVTQFPSHSVIEKGQTVTLRCDPISGHDNLYWYRRVMGKEIKFLLHFVKESKQDESGMPNNRFLAERTGGTYSTLKVQPAELEDSGVYFCASSSGTGRPGELFFGEGSRLTVL.

J is TRBJ1-3 and V is TRBV2; possible D gene TRBD1, 5 bases. The V end was cut by 6 bases, the J end by 0 bases, with 12 bases between. Germline V gives CDR1 SNHLY, CDR2 FYNNEI. This CDR3 region has 15 residues. The CDR3 DNA follows: TGTGCCAGCAGGCTTGACAGCAACTCTGGAAACACCATATATTTT. It codes for CASRLDSNSGNTIYF.

This clone was counted once. V usage is TRBV28 and J usage is TRBJ2-7; D might be TRBD1 (6 bases). Trimming took off 8 bases at V and 2 bases at J, with 19 bases between the two ends. CDR3 length: 15 residues. The V gene's germline CDR1 is MDHEN and CDR2 SYDVKM. The CDR3, as DNA: TGTGCCAGCGAGGGTCTGAGGACAGCCACCTACGAGCAGTACTTC. This codes for CASEGLRTATYEQYF.

This clone was observed a handful of times. The chain joins TRBV27 to TRBJ2-7, with D maybe TRBD1 (6 bases). There are 14 residues in the CDR3. The germline gives CDR1 MNHEY, CDR2 SMNVEV (reference sequence). With 6 bases removed from V and 2 bases from J, the gap between germline ends came to 14 bases. DNA for the CDR3: TGTGCCAGCAGACCAATTGGGGGCACCTACGAGCAGTACTTC. Protein: CASRPIGGTYEQYF.

CDR3 residues: CACPGYGYGYTF. The CDR3 nucleotides read TGTGCCTGCCCAGGATACGGCTATGGCTACACCTTC. The rearrangement links TRBV30 to TRBJ1-2; D unclear. The CDR3 has 12 residues. Germline V gives CDR1 GTSNPN, CDR2 SVGIG (reference sequence). The V end was cut by 6 bases, the J end by 4 bases, with 12 bases between. The whole variable domain, remainder taken from reference TRBV30 and TRBJ1-2, is SQTIHQWPATLVQPVGSPLSLECTVEGTSNPNLYWYRQAAGRGLQLLFYSVGIGQISSEVPQNLSASRPQDRQFILSSKKLLLSDSGFYLCACPGYGYGYTFGSGTRLTVV.

CDR3 DNA: TGTGCCAGCAGCCCTTTGGACAGGATGGCAGATACGCAGTATTTT. This codes for CASSPLDRMADTQYF. J is TRBJ2-3 and V is TRBV9; 7 bases are a match to TRBD1. This CDR3 is 15 amino acids long. The V gene end was trimmed by 4 bases and the J gene end by 4 bases; junction bases not matched to a gene: 9. The germline V gene has CDR1 SGDLS and CDR2 YYNGEE.

This clone was picked up a small number of times. The chain joins TRBV12-3 or TRBV12-4 to TRBJ1-5; D unresolved. This CDR3 contains 12 residues. Trimming cost V 7 bases and J 6 bases, with 10 bases left between them. CDR3 DNA sequence: TGTGCCAGCACCCTTCCTTCTCAGCCCCAGCATTTT. Translating gives CASTLPSQPQHF.

The J gene is TRBJ2-1, the V gene TRBV29-1; 8 positions agree with TRBD2. The CDR3 has 14 residues. V lost 4 bases, J lost 3 bases, and 5 bases stayed unmatched. Germline V CDR1 and CDR2: SQVTM, ANQGSEA. The CDR3 coding sequence is TGCAGCGTTGGGTTTAGCGGGGTCTACAATGAGCAGTTCTTC. Amino acid sequence: CSVGFSGVYNEQFF.

This rearrangement joins TRBV5-8 to TRBJ1-2; D gene uncertain. From germline, CDR1 is SGHTS and CDR2 YDEGEE. CDR3 length: 13 residues. Deletions cut 5 bases from V and 2 bases from J, with 10 bases between. Written as DNA, the CDR3 is TGTGCCAGCAGACTGGCGGGGAACTATGGCTACACCTTC. Translated: CASRLAGNYGYTF.

The J gene is TRBJ2-7, the V gene TRBV14; D may be TRBD1 (6 bases). The germline CDR1 and CDR2 sequences are SGHDN and FVKESK. CDR3 size: 21 residues. Trimming took 0 bases from V and 0 from J, leaving 27 bases between them. The CDR3 sequence is CASSQDSGGNHGDIHSYEQYF. As DNA, the CDR3 is TGTGCCAGCAGCCAAGACAGTGGTGGGAACCACGGGGACATACACTCCTACGAGCAGTACTTC.

This clone was counted once. The rearrangement joins TRBV5-1 to TRBJ1-1; D gene unclear. Germline V gene sequence: CDR1 SGHRS, CDR2 YFSETQ. Trimming took 0 bases from V and 1 from J, leaving 19 bases between them. The CDR3 runs 18 residues. CDR3 amino acids: CASSLAIQYQPSNTEAFF. For the CDR3, the DNA is TGCGCCAGCAGCTTGGCCATACAGTACCAACCCTCGAACACTGAAGCTTTCTTT.

This clone appeared once. The V gene is TRBV27, the J gene TRBJ2-1; 10 bases align to TRBD1. V was pared by 6 bases and J by 8 bases, with 16 bases of the junction left unmatched. CDR1 MNHEY and CDR2 SMNVEV come from the germline V gene (reference sequence). This CDR3 has 17 amino acids. CDR3 region: CASSSALSGTGEYEQFF. In nucleotides, the CDR3 is TGTGCCAGCAGCAGTGCCCTATCCGGGACAGGGGAGTATGAGCAGTTCTTC.